A single sample gave rise to the 20 T cell receptor beta chains below, sequenced in a study of blood T cell repertoires in COVID-19. The repertoire was sequenced with immunoSEQ multiplex PCR; TCRdb's copy has only in-frame clones and lacks some. The sample shows over 250,000 clones, 89% of them seen only once. The sequenced sample was peripheral blood. These receptors were collected from a man aged 50-59 years with acute or convalescent COVID-19.

The V gene is TRBV12-1, the J gene TRBJ2-5; TRBD1 is taken as the D call from the table, unchecked against the DNA. TRBV12-1 is reported as a pseudogene. This CDR3 comprises 16 residues. The CDR3 region has the DNA TGTGCCAGCAGCCCCCGGCCCCAAGGGGCCCAAGAGACCCAGTACTTC. Its protein is CASSPRPQGAQETQYF.

This clone was found once. This chain links TRBV7-9 with TRBJ1-1, with D perhaps TRBD1 (6 bases). The CDR3 length is 14 residues. Trimming left V 6 bases short and J 4 bases short, with 15 bases between. Germline lookup yields CDR1 SEHNR and CDR2 FQNEAQ (reference sequence). The CDR3 protein is CASSGAGVITEAFF. DNA of the CDR3: TGTGCCAGCAGTGGGGCAGGGGTAATCACTGAAGCTTTCTTT.

The CDR3: CASSTREPDTQYF. The CDR3 DNA reads as TGCGCCAGCAGCACCCGGGAGCCAGATACGCAGTATTTT. The V and J genes are TRBV5-1 and TRBJ2-3; tentative D call: TRBD2 (6 bases). This CDR3 region has 13 residues. Germline-derived CDR1 and CDR2 are SGHRS and YFSETQ. V was cut by 4 bases and J by 4 bases, with 10 bases left in between.

The chain joins TRBV5-1 to TRBJ1-6, with D hard to call. The CDR3 has 15 residues. Germline V gene sequence: CDR1 SGHRS, CDR2 YFSETQ. V dropped 0 bases and J dropped 7 bases, with 11 bases sitting between them. The CDR3 sequence is CASSLGRVENSPLHF. The CDR3 DNA follows: TGCGCCAGCAGCTTGGGCCGCGTCGAGAATTCACCCCTCCACTTT. Full variable domain (remainder filled in from reference TRBV5-1 and TRBJ1-6): KAGVTQTPRYLIKTRGQQVTLSCSPISGHRSVSWYQQTPGQGLQFLFEYFSETQRNKGNFPGRFSGRQFSNSRSEMNVSTLELGDSALYLCASSLGRVENSPLHFGNGTRLTVT.

V is TRBV29-1 and J is TRBJ2-7; possible D gene TRBD2, 6 bases. V was trimmed by 4 bases and J by 2 bases, leaving 18 bases between them. The CDR3 runs to 15 residues. Germline CDR1 is SQVTM and CDR2 is ANQGSEA. The CDR3 bases are TGCAGCGTTGGGGGGGTCGTAGGACCCCCCTACGAGCAGTACTTC. It encodes CSVGGVVGPPYEQYF.

The chain recombines TRBV19 with TRBJ1-4, with D uncertain. The CDR3 loop spans 12 amino acids. CDR1 is LNHDA and CDR2 is SQIVND in the germline V gene (reference sequence). The ends were cut back, 4 bases at V and 7 bases at J, with 7 bases in the middle. The CDR3 DNA is TGTGCCAGTAGTACGAGCGGTGAAAAACTGTTTTTT. Its translation is CASSTSGEKLFF.

The genes are TRBV7-2 and TRBJ2-3; possibly TRBD2 for D (6 bases). Looked up from germline, CDR1 is SGHTA and CDR2 is FQGNSA. Trimming took off 3 bases at V and 6 bases at J, with 19 bases between the two ends. The CDR3 consists of 16 residues. CDR3 sequence reads: CASSFLGVAEGDTQYF. In DNA form, the CDR3 reads TGTGCCAGCAGCTTCCTGGGGGTAGCGGAAGGGGATACGCAGTATTTT.

This sequence joins TRBV14 and TRBJ1-3; D is possibly TRBD1 (5 bases). From germline, CDR1 is SGHDN and CDR2 FVKESK. The CDR3 sequence is 18 residues long. The V and J ends lost 0 bases and 7 bases respectively, with 22 bases between them. CDR3 protein: CASSQDLGHLLLGNTIYF. The DNA of the CDR3 is TGTGCCAGCAGCCAAGATCTAGGACACCTCCTTCTTGGGAACACCATATATTTT.

CDR3 residues: CASSLQGLSTEAFF. CDR3 in DNA: TGTGCCAGCAGCCTCCAGGGATTAAGCACTGAAGCTTTCTTT. The chain links TRBV7-2 to TRBJ1-1, with D tentatively TRBD1 (5 bases). CDR1 is SGHTA and CDR2 is FQGNSA in the germline V gene. The CDR3 runs 14 residues. The ends were cut back, 5 bases at V and 4 bases at J, with 14 bases in the middle.

The chain employs TRBV6-5 and TRBJ1-1, with 8 bases fitting TRBD1. The CDR3 is 11 amino acids. J gave up 4 bases and V 11 bases, and 3 bases lay outside the gene matches. CDR1 is MNHEY and CDR2 is SVGAGI in the germline V gene. Here the CDR3 DNA reads TGTGCCGGCACAGGGGGCACTGAAGCTTTCTTT. Translation gives CAGTGGTEAFF.

This chain connects TRBV29-1 to TRBJ2-6; D possibly corresponds to TRBD1 (6 bases). CDR3 length: 15 amino acids. CDR1 and CDR2 (germline): SQVTM, ANQGSEA. V gave up 5 bases and J gave up 1 base, with 12 bases separating them. CDR3 nucleotide sequence: TGCAGCGTTAGAGGGGACACATCTGGGGCCAACGTCCTGACTTTC. Translating it yields CSVRGDTSGANVLTF.

The V gene is TRBV2, the J gene TRBJ1-2, with 9 positions matching TRBD1. Germline loops: CDR1 SNHLY, CDR2 FYNNEI. The CDR3 runs to 14 residues. V was clipped by 6 bases and J by 5 bases; unmatched bases: 7. CDR3 in amino acids: CASSLGQGTYGYTF. In DNA form, the CDR3 reads TGTGCCAGCAGCCTTGGACAGGGGACTTATGGCTACACCTTC.

The chain employs TRBV4-2 and TRBJ2-3, with 13 bases lining up with TRBD2. Germline V gives CDR1 LGHNA, CDR2 YNFKEQ. This CDR3 spans 17 amino acids. Trimming at V came to 1 base and at J to 11 bases, leaving 12 bases not matched to a gene. The CDR3 nucleotides read TGTGCCAGCAGCCAAGGCGGTGGGACTAGCGGGGCCGGGGGGCAGTATTTT. Translating it yields CASSQGGGTSGAGGQYF.

The gene calls are TRBV27 and TRBJ1-2; D possibly corresponds to TRBD1 (6 bases). This CDR3 is built from 13 residues. Between the trimmed V and J ends, which lost 6 bases and 3 bases, there was a span of 11 bases. Germline assignment: CDR1 MNHEY and CDR2 SMNVEV (reference sequence). As DNA, the CDR3 is TGTGCCAGCAGGGGGCCAGGGGACTATGGCTACACCTTC. It codes for CASRGPGDYGYTF.

This chain joins TRBV6-5 and TRBJ1-1; 8 nucleotides line up with TRBD1. The V and J ends lost 7 bases and 9 bases, in that order; junction bases with no gene match: 7. Germline V CDR1 and CDR2: MNHEY, SVGAGI. This CDR3 comprises 12 residues. CDR3: CASIKDRAKAFF. The CDR3 region has the DNA TGTGCCAGCATCAAGGACAGGGCGAAAGCTTTCTTT.

The genes are TRBV7-9 and TRBJ1-5; 9 bases line up with TRBD1. Per germline, CDR1 SEHNR and CDR2 FQNEAQ (reference sequence). The CDR3 loop spans 16 amino acids. V shed 1 base, J shed 9 bases, and the junction held 10 bases outside the gene matches. CDR3 in amino acids: CASSLDTTGGTGPQHF. In DNA form, the CDR3 reads TGTGCCAGCAGCTTAGATACGACAGGGGGGACTGGGCCCCAGCATTTT.

This clone has just a few counts. This chain connects TRBV5-5 to TRBJ2-2; D possibly corresponds to TRBD1 (5 bases). The CDR3 spans 14 residues. The germline V and J ends were trimmed by 4 bases and 6 bases, with 13 bases remaining between them. Germline CDR1 is SGHKS and CDR2 is YYEKEE (reference sequence). The chain's CDR3 is CASSRVGASGELFF. CDR3 DNA: TGTGCCAGCAGCCGGGTTGGGGCGTCCGGGGAGCTGTTTTTT.

The J gene is TRBJ2-3, the V gene TRBV19; the D is unclear. Germline assignment: CDR1 LNHDA and CDR2 SQIVND (reference sequence). The CDR3 loop spans 12 amino acids. With 3 bases removed from V and 4 bases from J, the gap between germline ends came to 5 bases. The CDR3 reads CASSIWPDTQYF. DNA of the CDR3: TGTGCCAGTAGTATCTGGCCAGATACGCAGTATTTT. Together with reference TRBV19 and TRBJ2-3, the CDR3 gives the full variable domain: DGGITQSPKYLFRKEGQNVTLSCEQNLNHDAMYWYRQDPGQGLRLIYYSQIVNDFQKGDIAEGYSVSREKKESFPLTVTSAQKNPTAFYLCASSIWPDTQYFGPGTRLTVL.

The chain links TRBV27 to TRBJ1-5, with no clear D. Germline loops: CDR1 MNHEY, CDR2 SMNVEV (reference sequence). The CDR3 contains 15 residues. Trimming shortened V by 5 bases and J by 0 bases, and 11 bases separated the two germline ends. CDR3: CASSMRRVSNQPQHF. CDR3 nucleotide sequence: TGTGCCAGCAGTATGAGACGGGTTAGCAATCAGCCCCAGCATTTT.

The chain is built from TRBV5-1 and TRBJ2-5; 10 bases agree with TRBD1. Germline V gene lookup returns CDR1 SGHRS and CDR2 YFSETQ. J was trimmed by 2 bases and V by 4 bases; bases with no gene match: 8. The CDR3 totals 16 residues. The CDR3 region is CASSRGQGPNQETQYF. The CDR3 DNA sequence: TGCGCCAGCAGCCGGGGACAGGGGCCAAATCAAGAGACCCAGTACTTC. The complete variable domain, with remaining parts taken from reference TRBV5-1 and TRBJ2-5, reads KAGVTQTPRYLIKTRGQQVTLSCSPISGHRSVSWYQQTPGQGLQFLFEYFSETQRNKGNFPGRFSGRQFSNSRSEMNVSTLELGDSALYLCASSRGQGPNQETQYFGPGTRLLVL.